This T cell receptor (beta chain) is from a study of spatial heterogeneity in lung cancer. Whole-study context: Bulk RNA-seq from matched material yielded a T cell module score that correlated strongly with TCR transcript counts in tumor regions.

The table lists this clonotype with many counts. The antigen is undetermined. TCRdb processed the 5' RACE reads anew with MiXCR; each CDR3 protein has one entry. The sample has roughly 4,500 distinct CDR3 sequences; approximately 7% are singletons. The study, taken as a whole, reports: Counts of expanded alpha and beta TCRs within tumors tracked the tumor nonsynonymous mutation count.

The CDR3 is 11 residues long. CDR1 and CDR2 (germline): SGHTA, FQGNSA. The ends lost 5 bases at V and 7 bases at J; junction bases unmatched: 2. Time point denoted: sample taken at primary tumor resection. The sequence came from a male donor with early-stage non-small cell lung cancer. The chain has TRBV7-2 and TRBJ2-7; 7 bases fit TRBD2. The sequencing here drew on lung tumor tissue, taken at surgery. CDR3 nucleotides: TGTGCCAGCAGCCGGCGGGGGGAGCAGTACTTC. Translation: CASSRRGEQYF.